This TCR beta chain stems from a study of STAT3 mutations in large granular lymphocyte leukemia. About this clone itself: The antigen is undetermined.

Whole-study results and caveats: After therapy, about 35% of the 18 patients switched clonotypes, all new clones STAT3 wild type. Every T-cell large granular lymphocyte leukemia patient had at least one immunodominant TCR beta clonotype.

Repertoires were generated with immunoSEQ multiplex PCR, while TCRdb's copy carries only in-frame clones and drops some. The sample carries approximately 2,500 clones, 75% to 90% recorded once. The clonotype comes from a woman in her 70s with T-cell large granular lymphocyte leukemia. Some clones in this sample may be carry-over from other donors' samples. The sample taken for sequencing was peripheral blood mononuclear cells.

CDR3 sequence (DNA): TGTGCCTGGAGTGGGGGGAGGGGTCAGCCCCAGCATTTT. Protein product: CAWSGGRGQPQHF. The rearrangement uses TRBV30 and TRBJ1-5; possibly TRBD1 for D (5 bases). The length of the CDR3 is 13 residues. Germline-derived CDR1 and CDR2 are GTSNPN and SVGIG (reference sequence). V gave up 1 base and J gave up 6 bases, with 10 bases separating them.